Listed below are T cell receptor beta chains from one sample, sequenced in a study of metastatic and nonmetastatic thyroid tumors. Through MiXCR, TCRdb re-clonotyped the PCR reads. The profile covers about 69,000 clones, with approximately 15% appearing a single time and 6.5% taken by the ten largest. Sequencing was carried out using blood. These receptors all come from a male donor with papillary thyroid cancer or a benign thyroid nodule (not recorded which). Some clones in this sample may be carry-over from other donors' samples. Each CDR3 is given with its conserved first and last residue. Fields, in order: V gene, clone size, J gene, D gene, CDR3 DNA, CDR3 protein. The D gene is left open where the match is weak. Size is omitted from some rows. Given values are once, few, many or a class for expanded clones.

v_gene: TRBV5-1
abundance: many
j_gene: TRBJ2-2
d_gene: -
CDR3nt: TGCGCCAGCAGCTTGGATGGGGTCGGGGAGCTGTTTTTT
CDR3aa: CASSLDGVGELFF

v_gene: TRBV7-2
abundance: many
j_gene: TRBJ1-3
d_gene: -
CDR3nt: TGTGCCAGCAGCGTAATTGGGAGCTCTGGAAACACCATATATTTT
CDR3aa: CASSVIGSSGNTIYF

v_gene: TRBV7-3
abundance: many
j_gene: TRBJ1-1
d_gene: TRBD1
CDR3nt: TGTGCCAGCAGCTTATTAGGGGGCGCCGACACTGAAGCTTTCTTT
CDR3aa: CASSLLGGADTEAFF

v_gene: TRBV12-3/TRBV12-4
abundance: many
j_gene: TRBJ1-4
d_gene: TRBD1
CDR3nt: TGTGCCAGCAGACCTCCAGGGGGCAAGGGGAGAAAAGAAAAACTGTTTTTT
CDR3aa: CASRPPGGKGRKEKLFF

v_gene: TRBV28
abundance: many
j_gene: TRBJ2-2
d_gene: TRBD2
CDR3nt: TGTGCCAGCAGTAGCGGGGCGGCGAACACCGGGGAGCTGTTTTTT
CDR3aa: CASSSGAANTGELFF

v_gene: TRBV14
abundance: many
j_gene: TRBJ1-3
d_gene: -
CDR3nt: TGTGCCAGCAGCCAAGGACAGATTGGAAACACCATATATTTT
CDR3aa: CASSQGQIGNTIYF

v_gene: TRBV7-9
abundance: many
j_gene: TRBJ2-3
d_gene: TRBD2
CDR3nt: TGTGCCAGCGGCCCACTAGCGCTAAGCACAGATACGCAGTATTTT
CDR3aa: CASGPLALSTDTQYF

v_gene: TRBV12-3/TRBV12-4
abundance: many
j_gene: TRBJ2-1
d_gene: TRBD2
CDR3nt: TGTGCCAGCAGTTTTAGACTAGCGGGACTGTACAATGAGCAGTTCTTC
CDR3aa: CASSFRLAGLYNEQFF

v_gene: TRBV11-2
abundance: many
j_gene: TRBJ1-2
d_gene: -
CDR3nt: TGTGCCAGCAGCTTAGGATTGGGAGGGACGGACTATGGCTACACCTTC
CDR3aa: CASSLGLGGTDYGYTF

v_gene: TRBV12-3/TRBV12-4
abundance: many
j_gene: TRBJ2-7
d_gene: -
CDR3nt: TGTGCCAGCAGTTTAGTTGGGACCTGGGGACCTTACGAGCAGTACTTC
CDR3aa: CASSLVGTWGPYEQYF

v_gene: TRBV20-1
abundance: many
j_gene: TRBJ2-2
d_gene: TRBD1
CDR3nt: TGCAGTGCTTCTAGGACAGGCGGGCCCGGGGAGCTGTTTTTT
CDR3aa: CSASRTGGPGELFF

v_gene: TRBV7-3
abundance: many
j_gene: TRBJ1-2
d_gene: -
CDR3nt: TGTGCCAGGGGCTTTAACTATGGCTACACCTTC
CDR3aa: CARGFNYGYTF

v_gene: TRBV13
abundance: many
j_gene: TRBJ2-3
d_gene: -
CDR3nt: TGTGCCAGCAGCTCAAAGTTAGCGCCTAGCACAGATACGCAGTATTTT
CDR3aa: CASSSKLAPSTDTQYF

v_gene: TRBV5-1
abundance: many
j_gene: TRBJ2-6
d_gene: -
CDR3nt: TGCGCCAGCAGCTTGAGGCCCTCTGGGGCCAACGTCCTGACTTTC
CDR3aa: CASSLRPSGANVLTF

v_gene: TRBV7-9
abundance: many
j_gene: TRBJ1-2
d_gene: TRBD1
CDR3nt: TGTGCCAGCAGCAGGACAGGGAACAACTATGGCTACACCTTC
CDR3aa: CASSRTGNNYGYTF

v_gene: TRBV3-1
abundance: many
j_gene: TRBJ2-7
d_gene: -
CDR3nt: TGTGCCGGCGCGTTCGGGGTTAAAGGCCTCGAGCAGTACTTC
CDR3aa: CAGAFGVKGLEQYF

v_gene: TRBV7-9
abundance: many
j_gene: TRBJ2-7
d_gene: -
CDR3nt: TGTGCCAGCAGCTCGACAGGTAGCGAGCAGTACTTC
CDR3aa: CASSSTGSEQYF

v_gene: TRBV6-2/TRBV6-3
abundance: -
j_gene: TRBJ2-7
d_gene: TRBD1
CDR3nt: TGTGCCAGCAATCCGGTGACAGGGATTCTTTACGAGCAGTACTTC
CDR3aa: CASNPVTGILYEQYF

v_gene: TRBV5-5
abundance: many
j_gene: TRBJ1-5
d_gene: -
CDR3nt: TGTGCCAGCAGCTTGGAGGAGGGGGGGAGCAATCAGCCCCAGCATTTT
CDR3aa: CASSLEEGGSNQPQHF

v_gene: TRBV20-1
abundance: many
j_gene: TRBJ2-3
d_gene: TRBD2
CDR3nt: TGCAGTGCTAGACCCCGGGGGTATGTGGCGGGAGTTGGCACAGATACGCAGTATTTT
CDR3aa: CSARPRGYVAGVGTDTQYF

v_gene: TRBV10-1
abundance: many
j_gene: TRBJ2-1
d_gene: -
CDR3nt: TGCGCCAGCAGTGAGTCGACAGACAATGAGCAGTTCTTC
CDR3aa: CASSESTDNEQFF

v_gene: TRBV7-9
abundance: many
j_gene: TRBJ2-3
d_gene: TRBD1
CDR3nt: TGTGCCAGCAGCTTAACAGGGGGCACAGATACGCAGTATTTT
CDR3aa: CASSLTGGTDTQYF

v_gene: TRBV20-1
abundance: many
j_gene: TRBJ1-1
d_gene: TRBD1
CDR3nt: TGCAGTGCTAGAGACGTGAGGGACAGGTCCTTCTCGGCAGCTTTCTTT
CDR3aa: CSARDVRDRSFSAAFF

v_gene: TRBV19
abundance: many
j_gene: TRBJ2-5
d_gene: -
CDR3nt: TGTGCCAGTAGTATACCCCACTACCAAGAGACCCAGTACTTC
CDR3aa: CASSIPHYQETQYF

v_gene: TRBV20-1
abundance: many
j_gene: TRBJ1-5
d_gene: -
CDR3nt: TGCAGTGCTCGGGACTATGAACAGCCCCAGCATTTT
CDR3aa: CSARDYEQPQHF

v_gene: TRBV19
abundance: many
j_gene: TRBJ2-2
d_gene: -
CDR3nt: TGTGCCAGTAGCTCAGGGGCGCCCTATTCCGGGGAGCTGTTTTTT
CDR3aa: CASSSGAPYSGELFF

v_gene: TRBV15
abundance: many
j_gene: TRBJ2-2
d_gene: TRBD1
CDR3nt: TGTGCCACCGAGTCCGGGACAGGGGTCACCGGGGAGCTGTTTTTT
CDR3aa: CATESGTGVTGELFF

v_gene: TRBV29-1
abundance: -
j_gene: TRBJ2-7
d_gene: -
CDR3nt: TGCAGCGTTGAACGGCGGGGTGGCTCCTACGAGCAGTACTTC
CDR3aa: CSVERRGGSYEQYF

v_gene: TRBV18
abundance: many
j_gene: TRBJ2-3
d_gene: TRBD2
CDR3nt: TGTGCCAGCTCAGCGCTAGCGGGAGGAGCTAGCACAGATACGCAGTATTTT
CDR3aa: CASSALAGGASTDTQYF

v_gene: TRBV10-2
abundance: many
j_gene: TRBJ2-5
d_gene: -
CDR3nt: TGCGCCAGCAGTGATAATTCGGGGACCCAGTACTTC
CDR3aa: CASSDNSGTQYF

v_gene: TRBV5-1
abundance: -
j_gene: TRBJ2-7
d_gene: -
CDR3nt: TGCGCCAGCAGCTTGGTGGCATGGTTCTACTACGAGCAGTACTTC
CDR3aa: CASSLVAWFYYEQYF

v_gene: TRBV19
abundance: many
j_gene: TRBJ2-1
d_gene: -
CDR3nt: TGTGCCAGTAGTATGATGTCGGGGGCTGGCAATGAGCAGTTCTTC
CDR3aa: CASSMMSGAGNEQFF

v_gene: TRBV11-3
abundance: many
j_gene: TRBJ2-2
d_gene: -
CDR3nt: TGTGCCAGCAGCTCGAGCGTGGCCACCGGGGAGCTGTTTTTT
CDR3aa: CASSSSVATGELFF

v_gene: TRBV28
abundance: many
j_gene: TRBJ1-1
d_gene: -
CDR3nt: TGTGCCAGCAGTTTATCGCAACAGGGTACTGAAGCTTTCTTT
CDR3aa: CASSLSQQGTEAFF

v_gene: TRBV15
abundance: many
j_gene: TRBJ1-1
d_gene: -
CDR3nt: TGTGCCACCAGCGGAGAATGGGGGAGTGGTGTGAACACTGAAGCTTTCTTT
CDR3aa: CATSGEWGSGVNTEAFF

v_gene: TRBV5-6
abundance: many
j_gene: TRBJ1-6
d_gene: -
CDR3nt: TGTGCCAGCAGCTTCCCCGCTGTGAATAATTCACCCCTCCACTTT
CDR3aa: CASSFPAVNNSPLHF

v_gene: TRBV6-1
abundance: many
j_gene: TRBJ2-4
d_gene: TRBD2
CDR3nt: TGTGCCAGCAGTGCCGAGACTAGCGGGATGATGGGGCGTAACATTCAGTACTTC
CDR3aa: CASSAETSGMMGRNIQYF

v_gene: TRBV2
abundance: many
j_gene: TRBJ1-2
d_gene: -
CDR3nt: TGTGCCAGTTCCTTGGACGGTAGTTCCTCTAACTATGGCTACACCTTC
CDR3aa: CASSLDGSSSNYGYTF

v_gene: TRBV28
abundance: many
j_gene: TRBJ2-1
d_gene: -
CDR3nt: TGTGCCAGCAGTTTAACGTTCTCCTACAATGAGCAGTTCTTC
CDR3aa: CASSLTFSYNEQFF

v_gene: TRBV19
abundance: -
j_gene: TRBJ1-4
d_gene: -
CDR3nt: TGTGCCAGTAGTTTGGGACGGCTTAATGAAAAGCTGTTTTTT
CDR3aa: CASSLGRLNEKLFF

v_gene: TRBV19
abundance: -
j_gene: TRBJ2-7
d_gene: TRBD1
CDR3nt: TGCGCCAGTAGTATAGATGCGGGACAGGATTCCCTCCATCAGTACTTC
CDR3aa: CASSIDAGQDSLHQYF

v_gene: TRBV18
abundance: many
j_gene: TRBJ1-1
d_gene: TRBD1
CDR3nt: TGTGCCAGCTCACCCCCGGGACAGGGAGGCACTGAAGCTTTCTTT
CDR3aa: CASSPPGQGGTEAFF

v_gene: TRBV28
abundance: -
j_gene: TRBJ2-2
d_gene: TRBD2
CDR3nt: TGTGCCAGCAGTCTCGGACTAGCGGGAGCTGACGGGGAGCTGTTTTTT
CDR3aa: CASSLGLAGADGELFF

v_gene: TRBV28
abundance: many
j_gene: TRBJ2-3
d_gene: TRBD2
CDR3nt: TGTGCCAGCAGTCCTTATACTAGCGGGAGGCTCACAGATACGCAGTATTTT
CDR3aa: CASSPYTSGRLTDTQYF

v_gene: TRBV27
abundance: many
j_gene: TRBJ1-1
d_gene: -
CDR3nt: TGTGCCAGCAGTTTTGGAGGGTCCCCCACTGAAGCTTTCTTT
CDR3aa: CASSFGGSPTEAFF

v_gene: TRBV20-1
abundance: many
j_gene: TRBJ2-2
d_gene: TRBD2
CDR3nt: TGCAGTGCTAGTCGGACTAGGGGCTACACCGGGGAGCTGTTTTTT
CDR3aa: CSASRTRGYTGELFF

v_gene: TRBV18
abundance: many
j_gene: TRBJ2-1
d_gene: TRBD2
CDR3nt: TGTGCCAGCTCAATTAGCGGGAGCTCCTACAATGAGCAGTTCTTC
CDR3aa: CASSISGSSYNEQFF

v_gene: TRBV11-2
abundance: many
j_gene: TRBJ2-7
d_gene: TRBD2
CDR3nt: TGTGCCAGCAGCTTCGGGACTAGTTACGAGCAGTACTTC
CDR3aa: CASSFGTSYEQYF

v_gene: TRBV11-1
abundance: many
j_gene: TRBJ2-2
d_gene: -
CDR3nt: TGTGCCAGCAGCTTACGAGGGGTCGTAAACACCGGGGAGCTGTTTTTT
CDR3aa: CASSLRGVVNTGELFF

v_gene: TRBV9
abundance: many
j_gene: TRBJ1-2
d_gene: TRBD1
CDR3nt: TGTGCCAGCAGCCCAGACAGGGCGGGGAACTATGGCTACACCTTC
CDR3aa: CASSPDRAGNYGYTF

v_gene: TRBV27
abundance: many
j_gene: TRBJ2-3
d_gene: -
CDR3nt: TGTGCCAGCAGACCGGATAACCAACAGGGAGGTACGCAGTATTTT
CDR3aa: CASRPDNQQGGTQYF

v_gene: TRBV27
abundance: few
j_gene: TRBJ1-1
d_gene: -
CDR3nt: -
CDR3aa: CASSWGPGTEAFF

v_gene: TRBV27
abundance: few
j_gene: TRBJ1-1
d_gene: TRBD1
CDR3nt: TGTGCCAGCGGAGGACAGGGGCTCACTGAAGCTTTCTTT
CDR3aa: CASGGQGLTEAFF

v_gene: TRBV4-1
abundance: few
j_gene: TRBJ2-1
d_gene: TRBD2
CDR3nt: TGCGCCAGCAGCACGCGGACTAGCGGACAATACAATGAGCAGTTCTTC
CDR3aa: CASSTRTSGQYNEQFF

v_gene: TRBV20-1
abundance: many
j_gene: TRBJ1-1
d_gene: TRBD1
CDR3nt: TGCAGTGCAAGGGACAGGGAGATTAGGATTACTGAAGCTTTCTTT
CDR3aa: CSARDREIRITEAFF

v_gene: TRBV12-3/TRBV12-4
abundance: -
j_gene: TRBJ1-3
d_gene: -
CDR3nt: TGTGCCAGCAGCGGGGCAGCCATCTCTGGAAACACCATATATTTT
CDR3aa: CASSGAAISGNTIYF

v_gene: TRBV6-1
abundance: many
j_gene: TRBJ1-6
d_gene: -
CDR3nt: TGTGCCAGCCGGAGGGACTCCGGTGGAGATTCACCCCTCCACTTT
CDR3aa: CASRRDSGGDSPLHF

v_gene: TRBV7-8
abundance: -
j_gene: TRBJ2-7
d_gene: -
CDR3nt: TGTGCCAGTTTGCCTACCGGGGCCTACGAGCAGTACTTC
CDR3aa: CASLPTGAYEQYF

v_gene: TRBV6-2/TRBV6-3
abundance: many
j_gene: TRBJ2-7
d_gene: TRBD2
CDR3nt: TGTGCCAGCAGAAAGGGACTAGCGGGAGTAAACTCCCACGAGCAGTACTTC
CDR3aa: CASRKGLAGVNSHEQYF